The 30 T cell receptor beta chains presented below share a single source sample, sequenced in a study of cytomegalovirus exposure and HLA in healthy donors. PCR employed 60 Vbeta and 13 Jbeta primers. Only in-frame clones appear in the TCRdb table, and some are missing; sequencing was by immunoSEQ multiplex PCR. The table shows 100,000 or so clones, with 70% to 80% occurring only once. The sample taken for sequencing was PBMCs. The receptors here all came from a man in his thirties or forties in good health and CMV-seronegative.

Many counts were recorded for this clone. The chain is built from TRBV6-5 and TRBJ2-4, with no clear D. Trimming cost V 0 bases and J 5 bases, with 5 bases left between them. Germline lookup yields CDR1 MNHEY and CDR2 SVGAGI. There are 13 residues in the CDR3. The CDR3 DNA is TGTGCCAGCAGTTACTCTCGGGAAAACATTCAGTACTTC. Protein: CASSYSRENIQYF.

This chain links TRBV10-3 with TRBJ1-2; D is ambiguous. Germline lookup yields CDR1 ENHRY and CDR2 SYGVKD. The CDR3 has 12 amino acids. V was pared by 4 bases and J by 2 bases, with 5 bases between. The CDR3, as DNA: TGTGCCATCAGTGCGGAGAACTATGGCTACACCTTC. As protein: CAISAENYGYTF.

The sample holds one count of this clone. The V and J genes are TRBV7-9 and TRBJ1-1; D gene unclear. This CDR3 contains 12 residues. Germline V CDR1 and CDR2: SEHNR, FQNEAQ (reference sequence). V dropped 4 bases and J dropped 7 bases, with 10 bases sitting between them. The DNA of the CDR3 is TGTGCCAGCAGCTACGACGGGATTGAAGCTTTCTTT. The encoded protein is CASSYDGIEAFF. Full variable domain (remainder filled in from reference TRBV7-9 and TRBJ1-1): DTGVSQNPRHKITKRGQNVTFRCDPISEHNRLYWYRQTLGQGPEFLTYFQNEAQLEKSRLLSDRFSAERPKGSFSTLEIQRTEQGDSAMYLCASSYDGIEAFFGQGTRLTVV.

The chain combines TRBV28 with TRBJ2-3, with TRBD2 matching over 11 bases. The J segment lost 6 bases and the V segment lost 7 bases, leaving 3 bases of the junction unmatched. CDR1 and CDR2 from the germline V gene are MDHEN and SYDVKM. The CDR3 has 13 amino acids. In DNA, the CDR3 is TGTGCCAGCACTAGCGGGAGGCTGGATACGCAGTATTTT. It encodes CASTSGRLDTQYF.

The chain combines TRBV2 with TRBJ1-1; D is unresolved. This CDR3 region has 14 residues. CDR1 is SNHLY, CDR2 FYNNEI, per germline. V dropped 6 bases and J dropped 3 bases, with 14 bases sitting between them. The CDR3 reads CASRRVDGYTEAFF. As DNA, the CDR3 is TGTGCCAGCAGGCGGGTCGACGGATACACTGAAGCTTTCTTT.

The chain uses TRBV6-1 and TRBJ2-2; possibly TRBD2 for D (5 bases). Germline lookup yields CDR1 MNHNS and CDR2 SASEGT. The germline V and J ends were trimmed by 5 bases and 6 bases, with 16 bases remaining between them. This CDR3 has 15 residues. CDR3 sequence reads: CASSLEGGRAGELFF. DNA for the CDR3: TGTGCCAGCAGTTTAGAAGGTGGGCGGGCCGGGGAGCTGTTTTTT.

The CDR3: CASSLNREGTDTQYF. CDR3 DNA: TGTGCCAGCAGCCTTAATCGCGAAGGCACAGATACGCAGTATTTT. J is TRBJ2-3 and V is TRBV7-7; D not resolved. There are 15 residues in the CDR3. V was cut by 5 bases and J by 1 base, with 13 bases left in between. CDR1 SSHAT and CDR2 FNYEAQ come from the germline V gene (reference sequence).

This clone was counted only a few times. The chain joins TRBV19 to TRBJ2-1, with 11 bases fitting TRBD2. From germline, CDR1 is LNHDA and CDR2 SQIVND (reference sequence). With 4 bases clipped from V and 9 bases from J, the junction kept 8 bases outside the gene matches. There are 15 residues in the CDR3. In nucleotides, the CDR3 is TGTGCCAGTAGTAAACTAGCGGGAGTGTATGGTGAGCAGTTCTTC. This codes for CASSKLAGVYGEQFF.

The CDR3 sequence: CASSATGDNSNQPQHF. CDR3 sequence (DNA): TGCGCCAGCAGCGCCACAGGGGATAATAGCAATCAGCCCCAGCATTTT. The J gene is TRBJ1-5, the V gene TRBV5-1, with 7 bases identical to TRBD1. V gave up 4 bases and J gave up 0 bases; unmatched junction bases: 7. Germline V gene data show CDR1 as SGHRS and CDR2 as YFSETQ. There are 16 residues in the CDR3.

This clone appeared a single time. The CDR3 DNA sequence: TGTGCCAGCTCACCACCGGGCTTCACCGGGGAGCTGTTTTTT. Translation gives CASSPPGFTGELFF. This sequence joins TRBV18 and TRBJ2-2; D gene unclear. The CDR3 runs 14 residues. The V end was cut by 0 bases, the J end by 4 bases, with 6 bases between. Germline values: CDR1 KGHSH, CDR2 LQKENI.

This chain joins TRBV5-5 and TRBJ2-5; 7 bases line up with TRBD1. CDR3 length equals 14 residues. Germline lookup yields CDR1 SGHKS and CDR2 YYEKEE (reference sequence). V lost 0 bases and J lost 1; bases outside the gene matches: 0. CDR3: CASSLGQGQETQYF. DNA of the CDR3: TGTGCCAGCAGCTTGGGACAGGGCCAAGAGACCCAGTACTTC.

The J gene is TRBJ1-4, the V gene TRBV14; D gene uncertain. Looked up from germline, CDR1 is SGHDN and CDR2 is FVKESK. The CDR3 sequence is 12 residues long. Between the trimmed V and J ends, which lost 3 bases and 6 bases, there was a span of 5 bases. The CDR3 protein is CASSHKHEKLFF. As DNA, the CDR3 is TGTGCCAGCAGCCACAAGCATGAAAAACTGTTTTTT.

This clone was counted a few times. The chain uses TRBV29-1 and TRBJ1-2; D is undetermined. Germline V gene lookup returns CDR1 SQVTM and CDR2 ANQGSEA. The length of the CDR3 is 13 residues. V lost 4 bases and J 4 bases, leaving 13 bases between the germline ends. DNA of the CDR3: TGCAGCGTTGTAGAGGGCCCCGGCTATGGCTACACCTTC. This encodes CSVVEGPGYGYTF.

V usage is TRBV29-1 and J usage is TRBJ2-2; D is perhaps TRBD1 (6 bases). This CDR3 is built from 13 residues. The germline gives CDR1 SQVTM, CDR2 ANQGSEA. V lost 7 bases and J lost 0, with 9 bases in between. CDR3 coding DNA: TGCAGCGCGGGACACACGAACACCGGGGAGCTGTTTTTT. Its translation: CSAGHTNTGELFF.

This clone appeared a single time. The chain joins TRBV9 to TRBJ2-5; TRBD2 matches 9 bases. Germline CDR1 and CDR2: SGDLS and YYNGEE. CDR3 length: 17 amino acids. The junction had 9 bases not matched to a gene; V was cut back by 0 bases and J by 3 bases. The CDR3, as DNA: TGTGCCAGCAGCGTAGCCGGCGGGGGGGTCGTAGAAGAGACCCAGTACTTC. The encoded protein is CASSVAGGGVVEETQYF.

In this sample, this clone turned up once. The rearrangement uses TRBV18 and TRBJ2-7; D is perhaps TRBD1 (7 bases). The V gene's germline CDR1 is KGHSH and CDR2 LQKENI. Trimming stripped 5 bases from V and 7 bases from J, with 15 bases between. This CDR3 region has 13 residues. Here the CDR3 reads CASSSTGAGEQYF. The CDR3 DNA reads as TGTGCCAGCTCATCCACAGGGGCGGGGGAGCAGTACTTC.

The chain links TRBV7-2 to TRBJ2-1, with D possibly TRBD1 on 5 matching bases. CDR1 is SGHTA and CDR2 is FQGNSA in the germline V gene. The CDR3 contains 16 residues. Trimming pared 0 bases from V and 2 bases from J, leaving 11 bases between. The CDR3 sequence is CASSLAGRVAYNEQFF. The CDR3 DNA follows: TGTGCCAGCAGCTTAGCGGGCAGGGTGGCCTACAATGAGCAGTTCTTC. The complete variable domain, with remaining parts taken from reference TRBV7-2 and TRBJ2-1, reads GAGVSQSPSNKVTEKGKDVELRCDPISGHTALYWYRQSLGQGLEFLIYFQGNSAPDKSGLPSDRFSAERTGGSVSTLTIQRTQQEDSAVYLCASSLAGRVAYNEQFFGPGTRLTVL.

In DNA, the CDR3 is TGCGCCAGCAGCTCTACTAGCGGGGAAACCGGGGAGCTGTTTTTT. It yields the protein CASSSTSGETGELFF. The chain uses TRBV5-1 and TRBJ2-2; 10 bases agree with TRBD2. The V gene end was trimmed by 3 bases and the J gene end by 5 bases; junction bases not matched to a gene: 4. This CDR3 region has 15 residues. The germline CDR1 and CDR2 sequences are SGHRS and YFSETQ.

This clone showed up just a few times. The V call is TRBV29-1, the J call TRBJ2-1; 7 nucleotides match TRBD2. After removal of 2 bases from V and 5 bases from J, the junction contained 9 bases not matched to a gene. The germline CDR1 and CDR2 sequences are SQVTM and ANQGSEA. The CDR3 totals 15 residues. The CDR3 region is CSVELAGEDDNEQFF. DNA for the CDR3: TGCAGCGTTGAACTGGCGGGAGAGGATGACAATGAGCAGTTCTTC.

The chain combines TRBV4-3 with TRBJ2-1; weak D call: TRBD2 (5 bases). Trimming removed 0 bases from V and 8 bases from J, with 17 bases in between. This CDR3 contains 16 residues. Germline V gene sequence: CDR1 LGHNA, CDR2 YSLEER. For the CDR3, the DNA is TGCGCCAGCAGCCAAGATCGGGGTGCCCTGGGCGATGAGCAGTTCTTC. Amino acid sequence: CASSQDRGALGDEQFF.

J is TRBJ1-2 and V is TRBV6-4, with TRBD1 as a possible D gene (5 bases). The CDR3 has 16 amino acids. From germline, CDR1 is MRHNA and CDR2 SNTAGT. Deletions cut 0 bases from V and 8 bases from J, with 19 bases between. Here the CDR3 reads CASSDSRAGLVRGYTF. The CDR3 DNA sequence: TGTGCCAGCAGTGACTCCCGGGCAGGGTTAGTACGCGGCTACACCTTC.

This clone appeared a single time. The rearrangement joins TRBV28 to TRBJ1-1; the D is unclear. The CDR3 covers 13 residues. The V and J ends lost 2 bases and 5 bases respectively, with 9 bases between them. The germline CDR1 and CDR2 sequences are MDHEN and SYDVKM. The CDR3 bases are TGTGCCAGCAGTTTAGGGGAGGGAACTGAAGCTTTCTTT. Translating it yields CASSLGEGTEAFF.

The V call is TRBV7-2, the J call TRBJ2-5; no firm D call. V shed 4 bases and J shed 3 bases, with 3 bases lying between them. Germline loops: CDR1 SGHTA, CDR2 FQGNSA. The CDR3 is 11 amino acids. This CDR3 reads CASSYKETQYF. The CDR3 DNA sequence: TGTGCCAGCAGCTATAAAGAGACCCAGTACTTC.

The chain couples TRBV29-1 to TRBJ1-1; D is ambiguous. Germline V gene sequence: CDR1 SQVTM, CDR2 ANQGSEA. With 5 bases removed from V and 1 base from J, the gap between germline ends came to 11 bases. CDR3 size: 13 residues. The chain's CDR3 is CSVSEHENTEAFF. The DNA for the CDR3 is TGCAGCGTTTCAGAACACGAGAACACTGAAGCTTTCTTT.

This rearrangement joins TRBV5-4 to TRBJ1-2; D uncertain. Germline lookup yields CDR1 SGHNT and CDR2 YYREEE (reference sequence). Trimming left V 4 bases short and J 6 bases short, with 19 bases between. This CDR3 is 15 amino acids long. CDR3: CASSHKMSGDNGYTF. The DNA for the CDR3 is TGTGCCAGCAGCCACAAAATGTCGGGAGACAATGGCTACACCTTC. Looking up the rest from reference TRBV5-4 and TRBJ1-2 gives the full variable domain: ETGVTQSPTHLIKTRGQQVTLRCSSQSGHNTVSWYQQALGQGPQFIFQYYREEENGRGNFPPRFSGLQFPNYSSELNVNALELDDSALYLCASSHKMSGDNGYTFGSGTRLTVV.

This sequence joins TRBV27 and TRBJ2-2; 11 bases match TRBD2. Germline V gene data show CDR1 as MNHEY and CDR2 as SMNVEV (reference sequence). The ends lost 6 bases at V and 4 bases at J; junction bases unmatched: 10. CDR3 size: 17 residues. The chain's CDR3 is CASSRSTSGTSTGELFF. CDR3 nucleotides: TGTGCCAGCAGCCGATCGACTAGCGGGACTTCCACCGGGGAGCTGTTTTTT.

The chain is built from TRBV4-3 and TRBJ1-2; 9 positions agree with TRBD1. Germline lookup yields CDR1 LGHNA and CDR2 YSLEER. Trimming cost V 4 bases and J 2 bases; bases outside gene matches: 5. The CDR3 runs 15 residues. CDR3 in amino acids: CASSPGQGENYGYTF. For the CDR3, the DNA is TGCGCCAGCAGCCCGGGACAGGGAGAAAACTATGGCTACACCTTC.

The rearrangement links TRBV7-9 to TRBJ2-2, with a possible D match to TRBD1 (5 bases). Trimming took 1 base from V and 5 from J, leaving 11 bases between them. This CDR3 contains 15 residues. Germline loops: CDR1 SEHNR, CDR2 FQNEAQ (reference sequence). The CDR3 DNA sequence: TGTGCCAGCAGCTTAGAAGGACACCGAACCGGGGAGCTGTTTTTT. This encodes CASSLEGHRTGELFF.

The chain combines TRBV12-5 with TRBJ2-1; 7 bases fit TRBD2. Germline V gene data show CDR1 as LGHNT and CDR2 as FRNRAP. This CDR3 region has 16 residues. The V segment lost 1 base and the J segment 0 bases; nucleotides outside the gene matches: 3. The CDR3, as DNA: TGTGCTAGTGGTTTGGAGCGGGGAAGCTCCTACAATGAGCAGTTCTTC. Translated: CASGLERGSSYNEQFF.

The chain has TRBV4-2 and TRBJ2-3; a possible D gene is TRBD2 (7 bases). The CDR3 extends over 15 amino acids. CDR1 is LGHNA, CDR2 YNFKEQ, per germline. V gave up 0 bases and J gave up 5 bases, with 12 bases separating them. CDR3 region: CASSQDRGREDTQYF. As DNA, the CDR3 is TGTGCCAGCAGCCAAGATAGGGGGAGGGAAGATACGCAGTATTTT.